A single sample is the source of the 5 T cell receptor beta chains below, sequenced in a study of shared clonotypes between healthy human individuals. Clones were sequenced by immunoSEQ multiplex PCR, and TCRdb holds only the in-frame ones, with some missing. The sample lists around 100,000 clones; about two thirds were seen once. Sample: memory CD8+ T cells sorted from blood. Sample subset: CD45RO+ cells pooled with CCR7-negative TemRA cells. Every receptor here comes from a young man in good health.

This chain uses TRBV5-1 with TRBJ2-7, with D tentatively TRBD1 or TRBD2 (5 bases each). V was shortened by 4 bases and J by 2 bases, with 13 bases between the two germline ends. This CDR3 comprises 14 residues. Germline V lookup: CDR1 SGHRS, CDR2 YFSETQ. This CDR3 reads CASSPGTDTYEQYF. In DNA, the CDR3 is TGCGCCAGCAGCCCCGGGACGGATACCTACGAGCAGTACTTC.

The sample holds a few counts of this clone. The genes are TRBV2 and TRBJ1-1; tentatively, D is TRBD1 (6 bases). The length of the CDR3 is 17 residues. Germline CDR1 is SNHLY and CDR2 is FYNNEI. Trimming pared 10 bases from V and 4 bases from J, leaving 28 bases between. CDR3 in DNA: TGTGCCACTCGGAGACCCCGGGACAATTCTCTGGGCACTGAAGCTTTCTTT. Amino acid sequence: CATRRPRDNSLGTEAFF.

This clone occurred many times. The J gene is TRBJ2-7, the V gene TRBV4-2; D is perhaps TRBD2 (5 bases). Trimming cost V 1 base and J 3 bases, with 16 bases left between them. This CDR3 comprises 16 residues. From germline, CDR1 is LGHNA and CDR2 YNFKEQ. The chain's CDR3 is CASSQGSKDSGYEQYF. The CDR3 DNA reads TGTGCCAGCAGCCAAGGGTCGAAGGACTCAGGCTACGAGCAGTACTTC.

The CDR3 reads CASSLVRGQSYEQYF. DNA of the CDR3: TGTGCCAGCAGCTTAGTGCGGGGACAGAGCTACGAGCAGTACTTC. The genes are TRBV7-9 and TRBJ2-7; tentative D call: TRBD1 (7 bases). This CDR3 has 15 residues. Trimming took 1 base from V and 3 from J, leaving 13 bases between them. The germline CDR1 and CDR2 sequences are SEHNR and FQNEAQ (reference sequence).

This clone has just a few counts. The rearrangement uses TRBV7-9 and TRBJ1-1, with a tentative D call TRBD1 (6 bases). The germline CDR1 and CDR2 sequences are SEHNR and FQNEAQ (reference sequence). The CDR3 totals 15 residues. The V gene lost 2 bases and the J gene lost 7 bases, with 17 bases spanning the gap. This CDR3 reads CASSLLDSTGGEAFF. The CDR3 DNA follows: TGTGCCAGCAGCTTATTGGACAGCACAGGAGGTGAAGCTTTCTTT.